This record looks at one T cell receptor beta chain sequence and its context. What it binds is not known. Construction of the TCRbeta library involved unique molecular identifiers. TCRdb reprocessed the PCR reads via MiXCR and lists one record per CDR3 protein. Found here are 450,000 to 550,000 distinct CDR3 sequences, about 10% of them singletons; the top ten hold 12% to 15%. This sample stems from a study of T-cell reconstitution after alpha-beta-depleted transplantation in children. The CDR3 spans 13 residues. The trim removed 6 bases at V and 8 bases at J, leaving 7 bases unmatched. Germline CDR1 MNHEY, CDR2 SMNVEV (reference sequence). The study's findings and limits: Diversity of TCRbeta at day 60 was high in some patients, arising from surviving recipient T cells and thymic progenitors. Where alpha-beta T cells came from about two months after transplant was reportedly several hundred expanded graft clones.

The source was PBMCs, mostly from graft donor cells, collected 180 days after TCRalphabeta/CD19-depleted stem cell transplant. This receptor was taken from a female patient younger than 10 who had a stem cell transplant for aplastic anemia, so the T cells may come from the graft donor. The J gene is TRBJ2-1, the V gene TRBV27, with 7 bases that match TRBD1. The CDR3 reads CASSQDRVDEQFF. The DNA of the CDR3 is TGTGCCAGCAGCCAAGACAGGGTCGATGAGCAGTTCTTC.